This T cell receptor beta chain is from a study of blood T cell repertoires in COVID-19 (TCRdb year 2020). About the full investigation: Samples from collaborators originated in the United States, Italy and Spain and spanned both the acute and convalescent phases of COVID-19. The material from the prospective study consisted of cDNA or gDNA derived from T cells, B-cell-depleted T cells, or PBMCs. The dataset comprised deeply sampled blood TCRbeta repertoires from subjects exposed to, actively infected with, or recovered from COVID-19. A freely available public database, intended as a resource for researchers studying the immune response to SARS-CoV-2, is where the repertoires were released. Samples came from the ongoing ImmuneRACE study (first 160 participants) plus 1,254 subjects from 6 global collaborators. Sample metadata almost always included a de-identified subject ID, COVID-19 status, age in years and sex. Where available, HLA class I and class II types were obtained from metadata supplied by the sample provider rather than from assay-based typing.

The germline V gene provides CDR1 SGHRS and CDR2 YFSETQ. V is pared back by 6 bases and J by 2 bases, with 17 bases lying between the germline termini. Including the terminal cysteine and phenylalanine, the CDR3 comprises 15 residues. Only the CDR3 part of the read is kept: 45 bases, read in frame from the first base. As to this clone: Its target antigen remains unknown. Base-call qualities are not available, and no considerably larger clone is one nucleotide away.

TCRbeta CDR3 regions were amplified from genomic DNA by means of the immunoSEQ Assay, a bias-controlled multiplex PCR. Per the source publication's procedure: The number of nucleated cells in each sample was estimated from the amplification of reference gene primers within the assay. Sequence reads were collapsed and filtered to measure the absolute abundance of every unique TCRbeta CDR3 rearrangement. For each sample, productive Simpson clonality was calculated by taking the square root of Simpson's diversity index across productive rearrangements. TCRdb provides this immuneACCESS table in a form limited to in-frame rearrangements. Some clones are lacking; in checked studies, under half of them reflect an unresolved V gene, and why the rest are absent is not known. The D gene and trimming were derived from the DNA, and the V and J assignments and clone size from that table. The sample has 270,000 or so clones on record, approximately 89% of them singletons. The ten biggest clones cover roughly 4.5% of the sample.

Samples from volunteer blood donors who had recovered from COVID-19 were contributed by a second Seattle source. Whole blood was collected in K2EDTA tubes by collaborating institutions according to the institutions' own protocols. For TCRbeta analysis, collaborator samples were shipped as frozen whole blood, as isolated PBMCs, or as DNA extracted from either sample type. Study-level results and caveats: Clinical and demographic metadata were provided uncurated, with the amount varying by source and participant.

The clonotype originates from a woman in her forties who had recovered from COVID-19. This chain joins TRBV5-1 to TRBJ1-2; a tentative D call is TRBD1 (6 bases match). Source material: peripheral blood. The DNA sequence is given as TGCGCCAGCACCGGGGAGGGACACCGAAACTATGGCTACACCTTC. This is translated as CASTGEGHRNYGYTF.